This TCR beta chain emerged from a study of T-cell reconstitution after alpha-beta-depleted transplantation in children. Study conclusions and caveats: The main origin of T-cell counts and diversity one year after transplant was newly produced T cells. The high TCRbeta diversity at day 60 in some patients came from surviving recipient T cells and thymic progenitors. About two months after transplant, alpha-beta T cells reportedly came from several hundred expanded graft clones.

Per germline, CDR1 WNHNN and CDR2 SYGVQD (reference sequence). CDR3 length equals 9 residues. V lost 7 bases to trimming and J lost 5 bases, with 3 bases between them. Concerning this clonotype itself: Antigen: not known.

A library of TCRbeta sequences, prepared with unique molecular identifiers, was generated. TCRdb reprocessed the PCR reads via MiXCR and lists one record per CDR3 protein. The table shows a few hundred thousand distinct CDR3 sequences, with over 7.5% occurring only once. The starting material was peripheral blood, obtained 360 days after TCRalphabeta/CD19-depleted stem cell transplant. The source is a female patient aged 2-9 years who had a stem cell transplant for Fanconi anemia, so the T cells may come from the graft donor. V usage is TRBV10-1 and J usage is TRBJ2-7, with D hard to call. Here the CDR3 reads CASTNEQYF. DNA for the CDR3: TGCGCCAGCACGAACGAGCAGTACTTC.